This is a list of T cell receptor beta chains from one sample in a study of OX40 agonist ivuxolimab in advanced cancers. Repertoires were generated with immunoSEQ multiplex PCR, while TCRdb's copy carries only in-frame clones and drops some. The sample records roughly 25,000 clones, about four fifths being singletons. The sample in question was CD4+ or CD8+ T cells sorted from blood, obtained in a trial of the OX40 agonist ivuxolimab. The origin of the receptors is an adult with an advanced solid tumor such as melanoma, head and neck, liver or kidney cancer. Each CDR3 is given with its conserved first and last residue. The D gene is left open where the match is weak. Clone size, where shown, is once, few, many, or a class for clones that have expanded.

J	size	D	V	DNA	CDR3
TRBJ1-4	NA	TRBD1	TRBV7-6	TGTGCCAGCAGCTTTGGTCTTCGGGGACAGGAAAAACTGTTTTTT	CASSFGLRGQEKLFF
TRBJ1-1	NA	TRBD1	TRBV4-3	TGCGCCAGCAGCCAAGATTCAGGGGGCTTGAACACTGAAGCTTTCTTT	CASSQDSGGLNTEAFF
TRBJ2-3	NA	TRBD2	TRBV15	TGTGCCACCAGCAGAGCCAGCGGGGAGGGAGATACGCAGTATTTT	CATSRASGEGDTQYF
TRBJ1-2	NA	NA	TRBV19	TGTGCCAGTAACACCGGGAATAACTATGGCTACACCTTC	CASNTGNNYGYTF
TRBJ1-4	NA	TRBD1	TRBV9	TGTGCCAGCAGCCGACAGGGGGCTCGAGAAAAACTGTTTTTT	CASSRQGAREKLFF
TRBJ2-3	NA	TRBD1	TRBV18	TGTGCCAGCTTGCCCGAGGGGGCAGTGACAGATACGCAGTATTTT	CASLPEGAVTDTQYF
TRBJ2-7	few	TRBD1	TRBV6-5	TGTGCCAGCAGTTACGACAGGGGCTACGAGCAGTACTTC	CASSYDRGYEQYF
TRBJ2-5	NA	NA	TRBV5-8	TGTGCCAGCAGCTTGGGGACCGGGACACCCGGGGAGACCCAGTACTTC	CASSLGTGTPGETQYF
TRBJ2-1	NA	TRBD2	TRBV19	TGTGCCAGTAGTAATAGCGGGGTTAACTACAATGAGCAGTTCTTC	CASSNSGVNYNEQFF
TRBJ1-4	NA	TRBD1	TRBV6-1	TGTGCCAGCAGTGAAGGGACAGGGGGCTTTGAAAAACTGTTTTTT	CASSEGTGGFEKLFF
TRBJ2-7	NA	NA	TRBV9	TGTGCCAGCAGCCCCCATTCCGGGACGGACTCCTACGAGCAGTACTTC	CASSPHSGTDSYEQYF
TRBJ1-2	few	NA	TRBV7-6	TGTGCCAGCAGCTTAGATGCAGGCACCTATGGCTACACCTTC	CASSLDAGTYGYTF
TRBJ1-1	NA	TRBD1	TRBV19	TGTGCCAGTAGTGTTCCGGACAGGATGAACACTGAAGCTTTCTTT	CASSVPDRMNTEAFF
TRBJ2-3	few	NA	TRBV9	TGTGCCAGCACGAAGGGGGGGGGACAATACACAGATACGCAGTATTTT	CASTKGGGQYTDTQYF
TRBJ2-1	NA	NA	TRBV4-3	TGCGCCAGCAGCCAAACCTTAGGGGGGGCCATTGGGCAGTTCTTC	CASSQTLGGAIGQFF
TRBJ2-7	NA	NA	TRBV7-3	TGTGCCAGCAGCTTTGGGGGTTACGGGTACGAGCAGTACTTC	CASSFGGYGYEQYF
TRBJ1-1	NA	NA	TRBV5-1	TGCGCCAGCAGCTTGGTTTCCAGGGCTAATGAAGCTTTCTTT	CASSLVSRANEAFF
TRBJ2-5	NA	NA	TRBV5-4	TGTGCCAGCAGCTTGGAGGGGGGCGGGGAACAAGAGACCCAGTACTTC	CASSLEGGGEQETQYF
TRBJ1-5	NA	TRBD1	TRBV7-8	TGTGCCAGCAGCTCAGACAGGGGGCTCCAGCCCCAGCATTTT	CASSSDRGLQPQHF
TRBJ2-1	few	TRBD1	TRBV4-3	TGCGCCAGCAGCCCACGACAGGGTACCTACAATGAGCAGTTCTTC	CASSPRQGTYNEQFF
TRBJ1-2	NA	NA	TRBV27	TGTGCCAGCAGTCCCGGGACAAGCTATGGCTACACCTTC	CASSPGTSYGYTF
TRBJ2-7	NA	NA	TRBV9	TGTGCCAGCAGCGTAGTGGGGTCAGCGCACGAGCAGTACTTC	CASSVVGSAHEQYF
TRBJ1-5	NA	NA	TRBV5-5	TGTGCCAGCAGCGGGAGGGGTGGCAATCAGCCCCAGCATTTT	CASSGRGGNQPQHF
TRBJ2-7	NA	TRBD1	TRBV6-5	TGTGCCAGCAGTTACACGACCAGACAGGGTGATCAGTACTTC	CASSYTTRQGDQYF
TRBJ2-2	once	TRBD1	TRBV9	TGTGCCAGCAGCGTAGAGGGGGCTGGCACCGGGGAGCTGTTTTTT	CASSVEGAGTGELFF
TRBJ1-2	NA	NA	TRBV2	TGTGCCAGCAGTGAAGCGGGGTCCCCTAACTATGGCTACACCTTC	CASSEAGSPNYGYTF
TRBJ2-4	NA	TRBD2	TRBV6-4	TGTGCCAGCAGTGACACTAGCGGGGGAGGTGGAAACATTCAGTACTTC	CASSDTSGGGGNIQYF
TRBJ2-7	NA	TRBD1	TRBV5-6	TGTGCCAGCAGCCCACTTGACAGGGAGAGTTACGAGCAGTACTTC	CASSPLDRESYEQYF
TRBJ2-1	once	NA	TRBV12-5	TGTGCTAGTGCCCCCTCGGCGCCCTACAATGAGCAGTTCTTC	CASAPSAPYNEQFF
TRBJ1-1	NA	NA	TRBV19	TGTGCCTCCGGAGGGGCGGGGGGCGCTGAAGCTTTCTTT	CASGGAGGAEAFF
TRBJ1-5	NA	NA	TRBV4-3	TGCGCCAGCAGCCCTGTGAGGGGACAACGGCAGCCCCAGCATTTT	CASSPVRGQRQPQHF
TRBJ2-1	once	NA	TRBV7-9	TGTGCCAGCAGCTCGTACATCAATGAGCAGTTCTTC	CASSSYINEQFF
TRBJ1-2	few	NA	TRBV7-6	TGTGCCAGCAGCTTCGTCTCTGAGGCGGGCTACACCTTC	CASSFVSEAGYTF
TRBJ1-2	NA	NA	TRBV7-9	TGTGCCAGCAGCTTAACAGGGCCAGGCTATGGCTACACCTTC	CASSLTGPGYGYTF
TRBJ1-5	NA	TRBD1	TRBV7-2	TGTGCCAGCAGTTCGACAGGGCGGACATATAGCAATCAGCCCCAGCATTTT	CASSSTGRTYSNQPQHF
TRBJ2-3	NA	NA	TRBV7-3	TGTGCCAGCAGCCCGGTGCCGGGGCCAAGCACAGATACGCAGTATTTT	CASSPVPGPSTDTQYF
TRBJ2-5	NA	NA	TRBV18	TGTGCCAGCTCACCCGCGGACATACAAGAGACCCAGTACTTC	CASSPADIQETQYF
TRBJ2-7	NA	NA	TRBV29-1	TGCAGCGCCGGACAGGCGGGGGACGAGCAGTACTTC	CSAGQAGDEQYF
TRBJ2-7	NA	NA	TRBV6-5	TGTGCCAGCAGTTTCGGAGGGGAGCAGTACTTC	CASSFGGEQYF
TRBJ1-5	once	NA	TRBV25-1	TGTGCCAGCAGTGAACAACGGGGGGGGCCAAGCAATCAGCCCCAGCATTTT	CASSEQRGGPSNQPQHF
TRBJ1-1	once	NA	TRBV6-5	TGTGCCAGCAGTTACTCCCCGGGGGCCACTGAAGCTTTCTTT	CASSYSPGATEAFF
TRBJ2-7	NA	TRBD1	TRBV4-1	TGCGCCAGCAGCCAAGAGCGCCTAGCGACAGGGGCCGAGCAGTACTTC	CASSQERLATGAEQYF
TRBJ2-1	NA	TRBD2	TRBV4-1	TGCGCCAGCAAATCGAGGGTGGCGGGGGGGAATGAGCAGTTCTTC	CASKSRVAGGNEQFF
TRBJ2-7	NA	NA	TRBV2	TGTGCCAGCAGTGGGAGGGGGCAACACTCCTACGAGCAGTACTTC	CASSGRGQHSYEQYF
TRBJ2-1	NA	NA	TRBV6-5	TGTGCCAGCGGGTGGAATGAGCAGTTCTTC	CASGWNEQFF
TRBJ1-1	NA	NA	TRBV7-6	TGTGCCAGCAGCGTCCGGGACACCGTGAACACTGAAGCTTTCTTT	CASSVRDTVNTEAFF
TRBJ2-5	NA	NA	TRBV9	TGTGCCAGCAGCGTAGGCATCCCCCCCTCAGAGACCCAGTACTTC	CASSVGIPPSETQYF
TRBJ2-7	once	NA	TRBV14	TGTGCCAGCAGCCAAGTACACCGGGCGAACTACGAGCAGTACTTC	CASSQVHRANYEQYF
TRBJ1-1	once	NA	TRBV5-6	TGTGCCAGCAGCTTAGGGGACGGCGCTGAAGCTTTCTTT	CASSLGDGAEAFF
TRBJ1-5	NA	NA	TRBV19	TGTGCCAGTAGTATAGTCCCCGGGCCCCAGCATTTT	CASSIVPGPQHF
TRBJ2-2	NA	NA	TRBV18	TGTGCCAGCTCACCACCCGACAGGACCACCGGGGAGCTGTTTTTT	CASSPPDRTTGELFF
TRBJ1-2	NA	TRBD1	TRBV7-6	TGTGCCAGCAGTGCTGGACAGGGTATTAGTGGCTACACCTTC	CASSAGQGISGYTF
TRBJ1-1	once	NA	TRBV29-1	TGCAGCGTTTTCCGGGTTGAAGCTTTCTTT	CSVFRVEAFF
TRBJ2-7	NA	NA	TRBV2	TGTGCCAGCAGCCAGACCTACGAGCAGTACTTC	CASSQTYEQYF
TRBJ1-2	NA	NA	TRBV6-5	TGTGCCAGCAGTTACTCGAATGACGGGTCCAGCTATGGCTACACCTTC	CASSYSNDGSSYGYTF
TRBJ1-5	NA	NA	TRBV6-5	TGTGCCAGCACCACGGGGGGATATCAGCCCCAGCATTTT	CASTTGGYQPQHF